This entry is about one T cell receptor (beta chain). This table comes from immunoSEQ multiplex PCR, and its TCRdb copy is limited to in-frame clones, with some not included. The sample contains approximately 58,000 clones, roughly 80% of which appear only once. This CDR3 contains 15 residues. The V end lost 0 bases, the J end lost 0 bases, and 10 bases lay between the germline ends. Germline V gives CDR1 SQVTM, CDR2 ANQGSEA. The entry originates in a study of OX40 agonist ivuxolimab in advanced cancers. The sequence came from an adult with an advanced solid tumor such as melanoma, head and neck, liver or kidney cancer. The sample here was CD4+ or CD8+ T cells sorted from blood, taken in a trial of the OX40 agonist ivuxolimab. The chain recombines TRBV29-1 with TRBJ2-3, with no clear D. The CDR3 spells CSVEDRSGSTDTQYF. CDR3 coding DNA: TGCAGCGTTGAAGATAGGTCGGGTAGCACAGATACGCAGTATTTT.